This TCR beta chain originates from a study of OX40 agonist ivuxolimab in advanced cancers. The wider study: Partial responses were achieved by three patients: one hepatocellular carcinoma, two cutaneous melanoma.

People who had autoimmune disease history or systemic immunosuppression were excluded. Method: immunoSEQ multiplex PCR; TCRdb's copy keeps in-frame clones and lacks some. The sample lists about 120,000 clones; over 85% were seen once. This clone was seen more than once but under ten times. The CDR3 runs 12 residues. Germline values: CDR1 SEHNR, CDR2 FQNEAQ (reference sequence). V was trimmed by 1 base and J by 3 bases, leaving 1 base between them. The sequence came from an adult with an advanced solid tumor such as melanoma, head and neck, liver or kidney cancer. V is TRBV7-9 and J is TRBJ1-5, with D unresolved. Sequences were derived from CD4+ or CD8+ T cells sorted from blood, sampled in a trial of the OX40 agonist ivuxolimab. The CDR3 here is CASSLDNQPQHF. As DNA, the CDR3 is TGTGCCAGCAGCTTAGACAATCAGCCCCAGCATTTT.